This TCR beta chain was sequenced for a study of T cells after yellow fever vaccination. Study information: The authors prepared low-cell-number fractions using SMART-Seq v4 Ultra Low Input. Whole-study findings and limits: After the booster, 96% of CD4 and 75% to 90% of CD8 primary-response clones were re-detected.

TCRdb reanalysed the 5' RACE reads using MiXCR and keeps one entry per CDR3 protein. This sample has about 320,000 distinct CDR3 sequences, with approximately 4.3% found just once. Per the germline V gene, CDR1 is WSHSY and CDR2 is SAAADI. The trim removed 6 bases at V and 7 bases at J, leaving 9 bases unmatched. The CDR3 is 15 amino acids. As for this clonotype: Its specificity is not known.

Sequenced here: PBMCs, sampled 15 days after the yellow fever booster vaccination. The gene calls are TRBV10-2 and TRBJ2-3, with TRBD2 matching over 11 bases. This TCR was sampled from a man between 18 and 29 years old who received the YFV17D yellow fever vaccine. The CDR3 DNA follows: TGCGCCAGCAGGGACCTAGCGGGGGGTTATCATACGCAGTATTTT. It specifies CASRDLAGGYHTQYF.